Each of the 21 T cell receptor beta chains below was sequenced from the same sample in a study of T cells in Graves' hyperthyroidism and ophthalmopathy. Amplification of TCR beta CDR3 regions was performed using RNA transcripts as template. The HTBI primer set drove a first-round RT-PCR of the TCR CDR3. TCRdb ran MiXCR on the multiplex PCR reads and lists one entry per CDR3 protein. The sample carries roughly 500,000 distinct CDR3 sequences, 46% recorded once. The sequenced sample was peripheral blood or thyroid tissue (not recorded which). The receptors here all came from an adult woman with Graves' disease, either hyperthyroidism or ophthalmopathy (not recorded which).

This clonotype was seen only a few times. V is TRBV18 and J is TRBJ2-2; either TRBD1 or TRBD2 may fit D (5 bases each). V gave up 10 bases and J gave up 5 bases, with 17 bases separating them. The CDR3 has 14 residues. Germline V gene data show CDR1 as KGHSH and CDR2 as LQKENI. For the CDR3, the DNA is TGTGCCAACTCTCTTCAGGGAGTGACCGGGGAGCTGTTTTTT. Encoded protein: CANSLQGVTGELFF. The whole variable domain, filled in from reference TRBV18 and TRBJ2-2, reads NAGVMQNPRHLVRRRGQEARLRCSPMKGHSHVYWYRQLPEEGLKFMVYLQKENIIDESGMPKERFSAEFPKEGPSILRIQQVVRGDSAAYFCANSLQGVTGELFFGEGSRLTVL.

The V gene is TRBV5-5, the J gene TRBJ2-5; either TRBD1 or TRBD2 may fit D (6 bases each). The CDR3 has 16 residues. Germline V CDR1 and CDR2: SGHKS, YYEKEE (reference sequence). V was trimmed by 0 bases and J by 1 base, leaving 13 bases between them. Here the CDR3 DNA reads TGTGCCAGCAGCTTGGCAGGGGACTCTCCCCAAGAGACCCAGTACTTC. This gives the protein CASSLAGDSPQETQYF. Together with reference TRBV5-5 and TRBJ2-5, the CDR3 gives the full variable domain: DAGVTQSPTHLIKTRGQQVTLRCSPISGHKSVSWYQQVLGQGPQFIFQYYEKEERGRGNFPDRFSARQFPNYSSELNVNALLLGDSALYLCASSLAGDSPQETQYFGPGTRLLVL.

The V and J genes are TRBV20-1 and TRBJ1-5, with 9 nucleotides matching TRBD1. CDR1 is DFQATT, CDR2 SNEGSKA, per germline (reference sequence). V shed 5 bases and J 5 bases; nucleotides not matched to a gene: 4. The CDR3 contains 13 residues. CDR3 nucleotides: TGCAGTGCTCCCTGGACAGGGGATCAGCCCCAGCATTTT. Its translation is CSAPWTGDQPQHF.

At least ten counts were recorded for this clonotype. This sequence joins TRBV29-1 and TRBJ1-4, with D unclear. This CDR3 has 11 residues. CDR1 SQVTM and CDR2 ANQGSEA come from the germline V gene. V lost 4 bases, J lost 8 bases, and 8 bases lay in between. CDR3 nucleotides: TGCAGCGTTGGGGCCGGAGAAAAACTGTTTTTT. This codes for CSVGAGEKLFF.

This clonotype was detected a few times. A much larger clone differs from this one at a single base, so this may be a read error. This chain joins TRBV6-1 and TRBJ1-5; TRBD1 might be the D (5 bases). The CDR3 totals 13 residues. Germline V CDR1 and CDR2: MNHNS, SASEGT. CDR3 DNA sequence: TGTGCCACCGGGACCGATTACAATCAGCCCCATCATTTT. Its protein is CATGTDYNQPHHF.

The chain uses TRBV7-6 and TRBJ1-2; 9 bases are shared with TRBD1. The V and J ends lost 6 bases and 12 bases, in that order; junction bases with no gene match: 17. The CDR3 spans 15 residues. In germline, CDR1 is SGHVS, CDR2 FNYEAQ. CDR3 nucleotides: TGTGCCAGCAGTCGTTATACCGGGACAGGGTATTATAACACCTTC. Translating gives CASSRYTGTGYYNTF.

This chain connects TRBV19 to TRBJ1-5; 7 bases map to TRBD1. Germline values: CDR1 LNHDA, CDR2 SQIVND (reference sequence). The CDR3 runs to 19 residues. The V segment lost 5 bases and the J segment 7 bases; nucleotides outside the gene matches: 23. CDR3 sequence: CASSPGTSGRGGYEQPQHF. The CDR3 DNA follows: TGTGCCAGTAGTCCCGGGACTAGCGGGAGAGGGGGCTACGAGCAGCCCCAGCATTTT.

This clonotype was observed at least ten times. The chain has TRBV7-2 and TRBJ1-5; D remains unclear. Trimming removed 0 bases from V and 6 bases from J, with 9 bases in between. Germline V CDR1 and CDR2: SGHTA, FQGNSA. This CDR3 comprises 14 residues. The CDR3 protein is CASSLAGFGQPQHF. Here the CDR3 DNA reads TGTGCCAGCAGCTTAGCAGGTTTTGGTCAGCCCCAGCATTTT. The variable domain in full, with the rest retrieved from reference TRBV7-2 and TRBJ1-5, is GAGVSQSPSNKVTEKGKDVELRCDPISGHTALYWYRQSLGQGLEFLIYFQGNSAPDKSGLPSDRFSAERTGGSVSTLTIQRTQQEDSAVYLCASSLAGFGQPQHFGDGTRLSIL.

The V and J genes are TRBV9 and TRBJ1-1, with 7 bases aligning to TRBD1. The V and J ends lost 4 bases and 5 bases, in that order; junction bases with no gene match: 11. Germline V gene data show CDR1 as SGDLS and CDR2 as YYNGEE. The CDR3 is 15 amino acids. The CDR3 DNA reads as TGTGCCAGCAGCTTGAGCACAGGGGAAGGGACTGAAGCTTTCTTT. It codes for CASSLSTGEGTEAFF.

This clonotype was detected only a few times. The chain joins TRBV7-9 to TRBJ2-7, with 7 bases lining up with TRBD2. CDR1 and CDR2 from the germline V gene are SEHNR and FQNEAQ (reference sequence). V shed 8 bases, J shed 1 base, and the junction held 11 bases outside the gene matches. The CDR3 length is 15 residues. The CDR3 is CASSSAGVRSYEQYF. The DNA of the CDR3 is TGTGCCAGCTCCTCGGCGGGAGTCAGGTCCTACGAGCAGTACTTC.

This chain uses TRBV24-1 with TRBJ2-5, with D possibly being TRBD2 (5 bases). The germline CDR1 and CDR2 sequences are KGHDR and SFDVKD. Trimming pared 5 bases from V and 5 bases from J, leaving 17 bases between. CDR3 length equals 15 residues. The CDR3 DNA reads TGTGCCACCAGTGTAGTTACTAGTACCACGGAGACCCAGTACTTC. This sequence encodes CATSVVTSTTETQYF.

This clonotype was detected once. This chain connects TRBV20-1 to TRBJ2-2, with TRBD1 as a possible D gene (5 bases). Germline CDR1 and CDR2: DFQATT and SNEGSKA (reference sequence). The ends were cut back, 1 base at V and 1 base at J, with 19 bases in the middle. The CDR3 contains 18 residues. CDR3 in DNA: TGCAGTGCTAGAGGCTGGACACCCAACCGGAGGAACACCGGGGAGCTGTTTTTT. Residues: CSARGWTPNRRNTGELFF.

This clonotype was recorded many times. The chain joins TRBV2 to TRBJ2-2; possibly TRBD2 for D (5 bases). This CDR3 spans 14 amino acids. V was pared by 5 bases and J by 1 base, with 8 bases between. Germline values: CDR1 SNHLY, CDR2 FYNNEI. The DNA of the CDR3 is TGTGCCAGCAGTCGGACTGGGAACACCGGGGAGCTGTTTTTT. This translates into CASSRTGNTGELFF.

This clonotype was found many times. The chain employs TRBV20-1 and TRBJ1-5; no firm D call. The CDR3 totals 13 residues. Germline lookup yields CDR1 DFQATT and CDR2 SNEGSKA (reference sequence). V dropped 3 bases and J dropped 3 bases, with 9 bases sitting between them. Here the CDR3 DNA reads TGCAGTGCTAGTCCCAGTTACAATCAGCCCCAGCATTTT. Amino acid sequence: CSASPSYNQPQHF.

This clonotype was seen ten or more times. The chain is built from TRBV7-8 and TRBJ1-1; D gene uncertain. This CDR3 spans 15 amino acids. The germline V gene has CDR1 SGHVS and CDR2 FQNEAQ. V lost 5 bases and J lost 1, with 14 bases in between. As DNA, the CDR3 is TGTGCCAGCAGCCCTGGACTCCTCGGGAACACTGAAGCTTTCTTT. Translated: CASSPGLLGNTEAFF.

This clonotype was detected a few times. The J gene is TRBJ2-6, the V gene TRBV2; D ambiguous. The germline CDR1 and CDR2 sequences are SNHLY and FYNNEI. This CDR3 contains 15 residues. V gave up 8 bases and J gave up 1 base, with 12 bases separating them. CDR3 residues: CASALVWSGANVLTF. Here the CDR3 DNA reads TGTGCCAGCGCCTTGGTATGGTCTGGGGCCAACGTCCTGACTTTC.

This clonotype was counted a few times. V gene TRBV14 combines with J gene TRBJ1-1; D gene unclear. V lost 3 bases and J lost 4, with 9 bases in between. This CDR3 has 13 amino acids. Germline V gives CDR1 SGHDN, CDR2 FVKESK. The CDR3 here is CASSHDLATEAFF. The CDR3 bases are TGTGCCAGCAGCCATGACCTGGCCACTGAAGCTTTCTTT.

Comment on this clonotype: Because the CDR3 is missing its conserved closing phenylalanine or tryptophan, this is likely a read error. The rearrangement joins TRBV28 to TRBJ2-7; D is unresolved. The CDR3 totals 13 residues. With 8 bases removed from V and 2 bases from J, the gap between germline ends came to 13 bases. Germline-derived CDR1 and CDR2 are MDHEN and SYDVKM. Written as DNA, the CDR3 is TGTGCCAGCGGCCGTGTTCGGACCTACGAGCAGTACCTC. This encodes CASGRVRTYEQYL.

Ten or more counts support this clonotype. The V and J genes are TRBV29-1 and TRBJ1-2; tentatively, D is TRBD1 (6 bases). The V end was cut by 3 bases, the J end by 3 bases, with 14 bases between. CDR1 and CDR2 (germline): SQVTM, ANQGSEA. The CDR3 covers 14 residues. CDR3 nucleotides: TGCAGCGTTGAGGAACCAGGGGCCGACTATGGCTACACCTTC. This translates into CSVEEPGADYGYTF. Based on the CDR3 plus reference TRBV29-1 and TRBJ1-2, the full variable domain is SAVISQKPSRDICQRGTSLTIQCQVDSQVTMMFWYRQQPGQSLTLIATANQGSEATYESGFVIDKFPISRPNLTFSTLTVSNMSPEDSSIYLCSVEEPGADYGYTFGSGTRLTVV.

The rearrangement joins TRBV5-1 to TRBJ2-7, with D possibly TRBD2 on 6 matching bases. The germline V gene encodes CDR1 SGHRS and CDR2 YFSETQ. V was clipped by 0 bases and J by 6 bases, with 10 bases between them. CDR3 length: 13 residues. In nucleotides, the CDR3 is TGCGCCAGCAGCTTGGTAGGAGGGAGCGAGCAGTACTTC. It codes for CASSLVGGSEQYF.

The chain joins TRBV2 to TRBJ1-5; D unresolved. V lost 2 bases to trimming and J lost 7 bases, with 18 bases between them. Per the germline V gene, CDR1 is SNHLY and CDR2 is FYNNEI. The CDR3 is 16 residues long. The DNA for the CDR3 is TGTGCCAGCAGTGAACCGAAGTGGGAGTCCTCGCAGCCCCAGCATTTT. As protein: CASSEPKWESSQPQHF.